Listed below are T cell receptor beta chains from one sample, sequenced in a study of shared clonotypes between healthy human individuals. The table came from immunoSEQ multiplex PCR; TCRdb's copy has only in-frame clones and leaves some out. The sample lists more than 2,000,000 clones; about 92% were seen once. Sequenced: naive CD4+ T cells from PBMCs. Source of these receptors: a man aged 18 to 29 in good health. Some clones in this sample may be carry-over from other donors' samples. The CDR3 runs from the conserved cysteine through the conserved F or W. The D gene is left open where the match is weak. The size of a clone is reported for some rows only, either as once, few or many, or as a class for expanded clones.

v_gene	d_gene	j_gene	abundance	CDR3aa	CDR3nt
TRBV7-3	-	TRBJ2-6	-	CASSKDASGANVLTF	TGTGCCAGCAGTAAGGACGCCTCTGGGGCCAACGTCCTGACTTTC
TRBV30	-	TRBJ2-7	-	CAWSVWQGLAYEQYF	TGTGCCTGGAGTGTATGGCAGGGGTTGGCCTACGAGCAGTACTTC
TRBV9	-	TRBJ2-6	-	CASSVSPTSSGANVLTF	TGTGCCAGCAGCGTCAGCCCGACAAGCTCTGGGGCCAACGTCCTGACTTTC
TRBV15	-	TRBJ2-3	once	CATSRGPPDTQYF	TGTGCCACCAGCAGAGGTCCGCCGGATACGCAGTATTTT
TRBV5-4	-	TRBJ1-1	once	CASSINTGFDTEAFF	TGTGCCAGCAGCATCAACACAGGGTTTGACACTGAAGCTTTCTTT
TRBV5-4	-	TRBJ2-3	-	CASSLGRYTDTQYF	TGTGCCAGCAGCTTGGGCCGGTACACAGATACGCAGTATTTT
TRBV5-1	-	TRBJ2-1	-	CASSPPGSSYNEQFF	TGCGCCAGCAGCCCGCCTGGGAGCTCCTACAATGAGCAGTTCTTC
TRBV30	-	TRBJ1-2	-	CAWSVSLNYGYTF	TGTGCCTGGAGTGTTAGTCTTAACTATGGCTACACCTTC
TRBV5-1	TRBD2	TRBJ2-7	-	CASSWGTSVSYEQYF	TGCGCCAGCAGCTGGGGGACTAGCGTCTCCTACGAGCAGTACTTC
TRBV5-6	TRBD2	TRBJ2-7	-	CASSSRLAKYEQYF	TGTGCCAGCAGCTCTCGACTAGCGAAGTACGAGCAGTACTTC
TRBV2	TRBD2	TRBJ2-3	-	CASRATSGRDTQYF	TGTGCCAGCAGGGCGACTAGCGGGAGGGATACGCAGTATTTT
TRBV5-4	-	TRBJ2-7	-	CASKVGENEQYF	TGTGCCAGCAAGGTAGGGGAGAACGAGCAGTACTTC
TRBV29-1	TRBD2	TRBJ2-1	-	CSVAGTSGVLGNNEQFF	TGCAGCGTTGCCGGGACTAGCGGGGTTTTGGGTAATAATGAGCAGTTCTTC
TRBV6-5	TRBD1	TRBJ1-1	-	CASSIYPQGETFF	TGTGCCAGCAGTATCTACCCCCAGGGGGAGACTTTCTTT
TRBV9	-	TRBJ2-1	-	CASSVEITRINEQFF	TGTGCCAGCAGCGTAGAAATTACAAGAATCAATGAGCAGTTCTTC
TRBV6-1	-	TRBJ1-1	-	CASLGTVNTEAFF	TGTGCCAGTCTCGGGACGGTGAACACTGAAGCTTTCTTT
TRBV6-6	-	TRBJ2-7	-	CASSYGINHYEQYF	TGTGCCAGCAGTTACGGTATCAACCACTACGAGCAGTACTTC
TRBV6-6	-	TRBJ1-5	-	CASSPRFGSNQPQHF	TGTGCCAGCAGTCCCCGGTTTGGGAGCAATCAGCCCCAGCATTTT
TRBV18	TRBD1	TRBJ2-7	-	CASSPGTGVSEQYF	TGTGCCAGCTCACCTGGGACAGGGGTGTCCGAGCAGTACTTC
TRBV7-2	-	TRBJ2-4	-	CASSERRDLNIQYF	TGTGCCAGCAGCGAACGCCGGGACCTAAACATTCAGTACTTC
TRBV19	-	TRBJ2-3	-	CASSRAPGTQYF	TGTGCCAGTAGTAGGGCTCCCGGTACGCAGTATTTT
TRBV7-6	-	TRBJ1-3	-	CASSLGNSGNTIYF	TGTGCCAGCAGCTTGGGGAACTCTGGAAACACCATATATTTT
TRBV28	-	TRBJ1-3	once	CASSLGSQGSNTIYF	TGTGCCAGCAGTTTAGGGTCACAGGGTAGTAACACCATATATTTT
TRBV2	-	TRBJ2-7	-	CASSEERLSYEQYF	TGTGCCAGCAGTGAGGAGCGGCTCTCCTACGAGCAGTACTTC